This record looks at one TCR beta chain sequence and its context. Its antigen has not been determined. Each CD8+ T cell subset was flow-sorted in triplicate, and 300,000 cells per subset were placed directly into RLT lysis buffer. Peripheral blood mononuclear cells were isolated from buffy coats using standard density gradient centrifugation. Total RNA was extracted from sorted cells using an RNeasy Mini Kit. This entry comes from a study of CXCR3-negative and CXCR3-positive naive CD8 T cells (dated by TCRdb to about 2019). For context, the study as a whole: In total, 120 million to 150 million TRB reads were obtained, which works out to roughly 1.5 +/- 0.3 million reads per library. Diversity and physicochemical repertoire analyses covered eleven to twelve donors pooled from two independent experiments. Naive subsets from 5 or 6 donors and memory cells from 3 donors were included in the TRBV-TRBJ cluster analysis.

Study-wide conclusions, independent of this receptor: Because CXCR3 expression was partially decreased after cryopreservation, freshly isolated PBMCs were used for most assays. Because surface CD5, which is linked to self-reactivity in mice, was comparable between the naive subsets, TCR interaction strength was also inferred from TRB CDR3 physicochemical properties. Comparably high repertoire diversity was found in both naive subsets, whereas much lower repertoire diversity was found in memory CD8+ T cells. Within the same donor, TRBV-TRBJ usage looked similar between naive CXCR3-negative and CXCR3-positive cells, but memory cells had distinct patterns.

Reads for this sample came from a NextSeq 550. The Human TCR Profiling Kit (MiLaboratory) was used to prepare UMI-labeled 5' RACE TRB cDNA libraries. cDNA synthesis used the entire amount of extracted RNA, and PCR amplification then used the entire amount of cDNA produced. The libraries were made side by side, with each library going through the same number of PCR cycles. The source study handled its data this way. With a minimum of two reads required per UMI, MIGEC and MiXCR pulled out about 52,000 +/- 9,100 unique UMI-labeled TRB cDNA molecules from each library. An average of about 40,000 +/- 10,000 functional in-frame TRB CDR3 nucleotide clonotypes without stop codons was found per library. After each sample was downsampled to 5000 UMI-labeled TRB molecules, VDJtools was used to calculate diversity metrics such as normalized Shannon-Wiener and Chao1. VDJtools computed clonotype-size-weighted physicochemical properties of the central five CDR3 residues: interaction energy, strength, volume and Kidera factor 4. After TCRdb reprocessed the reads, each CDR3 protein sequence was kept as one row, without DNA. The V and J calls reflect TCRdb's pipeline rather than the authors' work. For this sample, the table gives about 40,000 distinct CDR3 sequences. The biggest ten clones account for around a tenth of the sample.

The TCR originated in a human donor in good health. Some clones in this sample may be carry-over from other donors' samples. The specimen was memory CD8+ T cells from blood. The sample's cell subset or site label, decoded: conventional CD8+ memory T cells (TMEM), sorted as controls.

The CDR3 region reads CSVEGDFNYEQYF. The sequence is built from TRBV29-1 and TRBJ2-7; checking the TCRdb D call of TRBD2 is not possible without DNA. In the germline V gene, CDR1 corresponds to SQVTM and CDR2 to ANQGSEA. The CDR3 spans 13 residues, from the cysteine through the phenylalanine. DNA for this receptor is not on file.